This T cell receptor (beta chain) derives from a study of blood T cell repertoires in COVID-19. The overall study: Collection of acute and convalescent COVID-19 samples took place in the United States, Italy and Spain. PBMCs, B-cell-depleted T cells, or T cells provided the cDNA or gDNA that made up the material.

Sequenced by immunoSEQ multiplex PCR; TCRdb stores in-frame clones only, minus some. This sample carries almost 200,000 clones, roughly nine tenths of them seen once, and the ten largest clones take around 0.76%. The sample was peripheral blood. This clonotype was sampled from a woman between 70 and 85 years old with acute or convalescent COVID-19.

This CDR3 is CASSPATPGHHQPQHF. In nucleotides, the CDR3 is TGTGCCAGCTCACCGGCGACACCAGGGCATCATCAGCCCCAGCATTTT. The chain is built from TRBV18 and TRBJ1-5; possible D gene TRBD1, 5 bases. The ends were cut back, 3 bases at V and 5 bases at J, with 17 bases in the middle. This CDR3 spans 16 amino acids. Per the germline V gene, CDR1 is KGHSH and CDR2 is LQKENI. The complete variable domain, with remaining parts taken from reference TRBV18 and TRBJ1-5, reads NAGVMQNPRHLVRRRGQEARLRCSPMKGHSHVYWYRQLPEEGLKFMVYLQKENIIDESGMPKERFSAEFPKEGPSILRIQQVVRGDSAAYFCASSPATPGHHQPQHFGDGTRLSIL.